The entry below gives a single T cell receptor beta chain sequence along with its context. This CDR3 has 14 residues. V was shortened by 1 base and J by 1 base, with 7 bases between the two germline ends. Germline CDR1 reads SGHNT; CDR2 reads YENEEA. The sample belongs to a study of blood T cell repertoires in COVID-19. Study details: COVID-19 samples collected from the United States, Italy and Spain covered acute and convalescent phases.

Profiling relied on immunoSEQ multiplex PCR, and the TCRdb table lists in-frame clones only, not all of them. The sample records some 190,000 clones, roughly three quarters being singletons. Exposed study participants had met a COVID-19 case within 2 weeks before entry. The sequencing input was PBMCs or T cells enriched from blood (not recorded which). The clonotype originates from a man aged 60 to 75 who had been exposed to COVID-19. This chain links TRBV11-3 with TRBJ1-1; the D is unclear. Here the CDR3 DNA reads TGTGCCAGCAGCTTAGTGGCGGAGAACACTGAAGCTTTCTTT. This sequence encodes CASSLVAENTEAFF.